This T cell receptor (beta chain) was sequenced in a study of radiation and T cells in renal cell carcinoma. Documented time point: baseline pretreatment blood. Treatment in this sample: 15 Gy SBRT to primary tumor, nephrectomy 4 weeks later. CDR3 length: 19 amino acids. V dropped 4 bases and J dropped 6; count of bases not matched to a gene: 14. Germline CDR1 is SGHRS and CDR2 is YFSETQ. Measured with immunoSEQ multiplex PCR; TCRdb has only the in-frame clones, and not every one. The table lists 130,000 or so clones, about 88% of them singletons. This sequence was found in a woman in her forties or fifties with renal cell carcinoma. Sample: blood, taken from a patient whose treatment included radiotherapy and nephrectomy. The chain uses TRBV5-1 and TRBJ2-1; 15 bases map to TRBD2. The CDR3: CASSLSPGTSGGTRNEQFF. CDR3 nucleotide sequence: TGCGCCAGCAGCCTTAGTCCCGGGACTAGCGGGGGGACTCGCAATGAGCAGTTCTTC.